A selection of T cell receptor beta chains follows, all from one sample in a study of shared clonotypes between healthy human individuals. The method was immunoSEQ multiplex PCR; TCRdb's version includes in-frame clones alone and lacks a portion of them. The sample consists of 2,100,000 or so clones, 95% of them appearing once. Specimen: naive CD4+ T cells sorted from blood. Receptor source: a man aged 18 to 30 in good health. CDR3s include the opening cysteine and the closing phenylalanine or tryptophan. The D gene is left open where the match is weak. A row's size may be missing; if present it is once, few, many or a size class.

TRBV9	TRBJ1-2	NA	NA	TGTGCCAGCACTCTGGGGAACGGTAACTATGGCTACACCTTC	CASTLGNGNYGYTF
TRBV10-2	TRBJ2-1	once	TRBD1	TGCGCCAGCAGACAACAGGGGGCGCTGAATGAGCAGTTCTTC	CASRQQGALNEQFF
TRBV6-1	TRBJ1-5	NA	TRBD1	TGTGCCAGCAGTGAAGGGACAGGGGGCGGGAGCAATCAGCCCCAGCATTTT	CASSEGTGGGSNQPQHF
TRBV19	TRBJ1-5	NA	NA	TGTGCCAGTACGCCAAGGGGCAATCAGCCCCAGCATTTT	CASTPRGNQPQHF
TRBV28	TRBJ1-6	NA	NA	TGTGCCAGCAGTTTTGGACCGAGGGCCCTCCACTTT	CASSFGPRALHF
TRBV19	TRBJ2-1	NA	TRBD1	TGTGCCAGTAGTATTATGGGACAGTTTTACAATGAGCAGTTCTTC	CASSIMGQFYNEQFF
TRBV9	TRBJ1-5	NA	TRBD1	TGTGCCAGCAGCGTATGGGAAGGGGGCCAGGTCGATCAGCCCCAGCATTTT	CASSVWEGGQVDQPQHF
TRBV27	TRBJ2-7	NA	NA	TGTGCCAGCAGTTTATCGGGCACGGTAACGACCTATCCTAAGGAGCAGTACTTC	CASSLSGTVTTYPKEQYF
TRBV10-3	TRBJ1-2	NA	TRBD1	TGTGCCATCAGTGTTGACAGGGTCTCTGGCTACACCTTC	CAISVDRVSGYTF
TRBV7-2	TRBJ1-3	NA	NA	TGTGCCAGCAACCCAGGCGGGAGCTCTGGAAACACCATATATTTT	CASNPGGSSGNTIYF
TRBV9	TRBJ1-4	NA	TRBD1	TGTGCCAGCAGCGACCGGGACAGGGACGAAAAACTGTTTTTT	CASSDRDRDEKLFF
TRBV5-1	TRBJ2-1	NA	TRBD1	TGCGCCAGCAGCCTAGACACTGTAGGGACAGGGGAGTTCTTC	CASSLDTVGTGEFF
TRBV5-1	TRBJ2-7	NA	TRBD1	TGCGCCAGCAGCCTGTGGACAGGTACCTACGAGCAGTACTTC	CASSLWTGTYEQYF
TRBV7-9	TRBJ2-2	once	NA	TGTGCCAGCAGCTTAGGAGCCTCGGGGACCGGGGAGCTGTTTTTT	CASSLGASGTGELFF
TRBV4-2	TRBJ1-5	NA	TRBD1	TGTGCCAGCAGCCAGGGACAGAATAGCAATCAGCCCCAGCATTTT	CASSQGQNSNQPQHF
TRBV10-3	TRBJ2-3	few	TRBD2	TGTGCCATCGGGGAGGGGACAGATACGCAGTATTTT	CAIGEGTDTQYF
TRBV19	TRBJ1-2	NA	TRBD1	TGTGCCAGTAGTCCTCCGACAGGGTTTCGGAACTACACCTTC	CASSPPTGFRNYTF
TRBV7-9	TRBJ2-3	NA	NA	TGTGCCAGCAGCTCCCATTTAACTAGCACAGATACGCAGTATTTT	CASSSHLTSTDTQYF
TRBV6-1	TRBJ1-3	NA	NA	TGTGCCAGCAGTGAAGCGAACAGGGCAGAGGACACCATATATTTT	CASSEANRAEDTIYF
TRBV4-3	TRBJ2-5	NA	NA	TGCGCCAGCAGCCAAGATTTAGCCGCCGGAGGAGAGACCCAGTACTTC	CASSQDLAAGGETQYF
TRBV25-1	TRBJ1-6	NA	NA	TGTGCCAGCAGTGAATATATGGGGGGAACAAATTCACCCCTCCACTTT	CASSEYMGGTNSPLHF
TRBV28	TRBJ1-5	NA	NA	TGTGCCAGCAGTTGGGGCGGGGGCCTCCTCGGACTTAGCAATCAGCCCCAGCATTTT	CASSWGGGLLGLSNQPQHF
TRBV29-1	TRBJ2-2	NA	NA	TGCAGCGTCTCGACAGGTCGCGGGACCACCGGGGAGCTGTTTTTT	CSVSTGRGTTGELFF
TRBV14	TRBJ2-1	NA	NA	TGTGCCAGCAGCCATCTCGGGAGCGGAGCCTACAATGAGCAGTTCTTC	CASSHLGSGAYNEQFF
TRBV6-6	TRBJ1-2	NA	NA	TGTGCCAGCAGTTCCCCGTCCGTTAGTGGATACACCTTC	CASSSPSVSGYTF
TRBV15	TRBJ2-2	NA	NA	TGTGCCACCAGCAGGCTGAAAGGGGCAGGGAACACCGGGGAGCTGTTTTTT	CATSRLKGAGNTGELFF
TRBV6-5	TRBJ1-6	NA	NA	TGTGCCAGCAGTTACTTGCGGAATTCACCCCTCCACTTT	CASSYLRNSPLHF
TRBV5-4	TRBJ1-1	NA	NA	TGTGCCAGCAGCTTTTTCGGGGGAGATGAAGCTTTCTTT	CASSFFGGDEAFF
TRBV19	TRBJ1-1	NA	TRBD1	TGTGCCAGTAGTACGACAGGGAAGGGGAACACTGAAGCTTTCTTT	CASSTTGKGNTEAFF